This TCR beta chain was sequenced in a study of T-cell memory formation after mild COVID-19. About the research overall: TCR clusters were mostly confined to one donor each.

Broader study findings: The study found balanced CD4/CD8 in clones contracting day 15 to 85 and a CD4+ lean in later expanders. Those CD4+ clones that contracted were mainly in CM and EM (CD8+ ones in EMRA).

One entry per CDR3 protein results from TCRdb running MiXCR on the 5' RACE reads. The repertoire has about 140,000 distinct CDR3 sequences, roughly 15% of them found once; the top ten carry 12% to 15%. Regarding this clonotype: The antigen remains undetermined.

This receptor was identified in an adult woman who had mild COVID-19 (a few samples of this study predate the infection). Cell type and time point are not known. The specimen was PBMCs or a T cell subset sorted from them (not recorded which).

The CDR3 is CASSLVGHGEQYF. The CDR3 DNA sequence: TGCGCCAGCAGCTTGGTTGGGCATGGCGAGCAGTACTTC. V gene TRBV5-1 combines with J gene TRBJ2-7; D uncertain. The CDR3 length is 13 residues. CDR1 is SGHRS and CDR2 is YFSETQ in the germline V gene. V was pared by 0 bases and J by 6 bases, with 10 bases between.